This entry lists 29 T cell receptor beta chains sequenced from one sample in a study of cytomegalovirus exposure and HLA in healthy donors. Profiling relied on immunoSEQ multiplex PCR, and the TCRdb table lists in-frame clones only, not all of them. The table records tens of thousands of clones, roughly 94% of them present only once. The sequencing input was PBMCs. These receptors were taken from a man younger than 35 in good health and CMV-seronegative.

This chain's CDR3 is CATSPDSYEQYF. The CDR3 nucleotides read TGTGCCACCAGCCCCGACAGCTACGAGCAGTACTTC. The chain carries TRBV15 and TRBJ2-7; D may be TRBD1 (5 bases). Trimming removed 5 bases at V and 3 bases at J, with 8 bases between. This CDR3 has 12 amino acids. Germline assignment: CDR1 LNHNV and CDR2 YYDKDF (reference sequence).

The V call is TRBV25-1, the J call TRBJ2-7; 10 bases align to TRBD1. CDR1 is MGHDK, CDR2 SYGVNS, per germline. J was trimmed by 2 bases and V by 6 bases; bases with no gene match: 4. The CDR3 sequence is 14 residues long. The CDR3 DNA follows: TGTGCCAGCAGCGCCGGGACAGGGGCCTACGAGCAGTACTTC. Translated, it gives CASSAGTGAYEQYF.

This clone was seen once. The chain uses TRBV5-4 and TRBJ2-7; 7 nucleotides agree with TRBD1. This CDR3 region has 16 residues. V was pared by 0 bases and J by 0 bases, with 6 bases of the junction left unmatched. Germline V CDR1 and CDR2: SGHNT, YYREEE (reference sequence). CDR3 in DNA: TGTGCCAGCAGCTTGGTAGGTGGGACAGCCTCCTACGAGCAGTACTTC. Translated: CASSLVGGTASYEQYF. Filled out from reference TRBV5-4 and TRBJ2-7, the complete variable domain reads ETGVTQSPTHLIKTRGQQVTLRCSSQSGHNTVSWYQQALGQGPQFIFQYYREEENGRGNFPPRFSGLQFPNYSSELNVNALELDDSALYLCASSLVGGTASYEQYFGPGTRLTVT.

The chain uses TRBV11-2 and TRBJ2-1, with TRBD2 as a possible D gene (6 bases). The length of the CDR3 is 15 residues. Germline loops: CDR1 SGHAT, CDR2 FQNNGV. V was trimmed by 2 bases and J by 0 bases, leaving 8 bases between them. The CDR3: CASSLMGGSYNEQFF. In nucleotides, the CDR3 is TGTGCCAGCAGCTTAATGGGGGGCTCCTACAATGAGCAGTTCTTC.

V and J are TRBV5-1 and TRBJ2-5, with 8 nucleotides matching TRBD2. Losses at the gene ends were 3 bases for V and 1 base for J; bases not matched to a gene: 8. The germline CDR1 and CDR2 sequences are SGHRS and YFSETQ. The length of the CDR3 is 16 residues. The CDR3 DNA reads TGCGCCAGCAGCTCGTACCCGCTAGCGGGCCAAGAGACCCAGTACTTC. Amino acid sequence: CASSSYPLAGQETQYF.

The chain couples TRBV11-2 to TRBJ2-1, with 9 bases fitting TRBD2. CDR1 and CDR2 from the germline V gene are SGHAT and FQNNGV. The CDR3 contains 17 residues. V trimming: 1 base; J trimming: 9 bases; junction bases outside the gene matches: 13. The CDR3: CASSLGWSSGRRGEQFF. Here the CDR3 DNA reads TGTGCCAGCAGCTTAGGATGGAGTAGCGGGAGACGGGGTGAGCAGTTCTTC.

The J gene is TRBJ1-5, the V gene TRBV28; D may be TRBD1 (5 bases). The CDR3 is made up of 16 amino acids. CDR1 is MDHEN and CDR2 is SYDVKM in the germline V gene. Trimming removed 6 bases from V and 0 bases from J, with 15 bases in between. CDR3 sequence: CASRPGDSYSNQPQHF. CDR3 coding DNA: TGTGCCAGCAGACCTGGTGACAGCTATAGCAATCAGCCCCAGCATTTT.

The chain links TRBV5-1 to TRBJ1-4; the D gene is possibly TRBD1 (5 bases). V was cut by 5 bases and J by 4 bases, with 15 bases left in between. CDR3 length: 15 amino acids. Germline assignment: CDR1 SGHRS and CDR2 YFSETQ. The DNA for the CDR3 is TGCGCCAGCAGACAGACGACAGTCAATAATGAAAAACTGTTTTTT. Amino acids: CASRQTTVNNEKLFF.

V and J are TRBV5-1 and TRBJ2-7; maybe TRBD1 (6 bases). CDR3 length equals 13 residues. Germline values: CDR1 SGHRS, CDR2 YFSETQ. Trimming took off 4 bases at V and 1 base at J, with 9 bases between the two ends. The CDR3 sequence: CASSPQGSYEQYF. CDR3 bases: TGCGCCAGCAGCCCGCAGGGGTCCTACGAGCAGTACTTC.

The chain carries TRBV5-1 and TRBJ2-2; 7 nucleotides line up with TRBD2. Germline-derived CDR1 and CDR2 are SGHRS and YFSETQ. This CDR3 spans 14 amino acids. V lost 0 bases, J lost 10 bases, and 6 bases stayed unmatched. The CDR3 here is CASSLAVAGAELFF. Here the CDR3 DNA reads TGCGCCAGCAGCTTGGCCGTGGCGGGAGCGGAGCTGTTTTTT.

This clone has a single count. The chain is built from TRBV7-6 and TRBJ2-1, with 7 bases aligning to TRBD1. The CDR3 is 15 residues long. Germline V gene sequence: CDR1 SGHVS, CDR2 FNYEAQ. V trimming: 3 bases; J trimming: 4 bases; junction bases outside the gene matches: 6. The CDR3, as DNA: TGTGCCAGCAGCTTCGAGGGGGCGGGTTACAATGAGCAGTTCTTC. Its translation: CASSFEGAGYNEQFF.

V usage is TRBV25-1 and J usage is TRBJ1-4; D uncertain. Trimming stripped 1 base from V and 10 bases from J, with 4 bases between. The CDR3 has 11 amino acids. The germline V gene encodes CDR1 MGHDK and CDR2 SYGVNS. The CDR3 region has the DNA TGTGCCAGCAGTGAATCAGGAAAACTGTTTTTT. Its protein product is CASSESGKLFF.

The chain carries TRBV7-2 and TRBJ2-1; 8 nucleotides line up with TRBD2. Germline loops: CDR1 SGHTA, CDR2 FQGNSA. With 0 bases clipped from V and 0 bases from J, the junction kept 4 bases outside the gene matches. The CDR3 spans 17 residues. Here the CDR3 DNA reads TGTGCCAGCAGCTTAGCGGGAAGCGGGAGCTCCTACAATGAGCAGTTCTTC. The encoded protein is CASSLAGSGSSYNEQFF.

This clone showed up just a few times. V is TRBV2 and J is TRBJ1-4; unclear D gene. This CDR3 is 13 amino acids long. The germline V gene encodes CDR1 SNHLY and CDR2 FYNNEI. Trimming left V 10 bases short and J 0 bases short, with 9 bases between. CDR3 in amino acids: CATRHTTNEKLFF. In nucleotides, the CDR3 is TGTGCCACCAGACACACAACTAATGAAAAACTGTTTTTT.

This rearrangement joins TRBV19 to TRBJ2-7, with a tentative D call TRBD2 (5 bases). The germline V gene has CDR1 LNHDA and CDR2 SQIVND (reference sequence). This CDR3 is built from 15 residues. V shed 3 bases and J shed 4 bases, with 16 bases lying between them. CDR3 DNA sequence: TGTGCCAGTAGTATGGGCGGTGGCAGCGGTTACGAGCAGTACTTC. Translation gives CASSMGGGSGYEQYF.

The CDR3 reads CASRGLATDTQYF. The CDR3 bases are TGTGCCAGCAGGGGCCTGGCAACAGATACGCAGTATTTT. The chain is built from TRBV6-5 and TRBJ2-3; no clear D gene. This CDR3 is built from 13 residues. Germline V gene data show CDR1 as MNHEY and CDR2 as SVGAGI. V lost 6 bases, J lost 3 bases, and 10 bases lay in between.

The genes are TRBV18 and TRBJ1-5; D is undetermined. Germline CDR1 is KGHSH and CDR2 is LQKENI. The germline V and J ends were trimmed by 2 bases and 1 base, with 6 bases remaining between them. The CDR3 is made up of 14 amino acids. For the CDR3, the DNA is TGTGCCAGCTCACCAGGGGAGAGCAATCAGCCCCAGCATTTT. Translated: CASSPGESNQPQHF.

The chain employs TRBV2 and TRBJ1-1; D is unresolved. The CDR3 is 14 residues long. Germline CDR1 SNHLY, CDR2 FYNNEI. Trimming removed 7 bases at V and 5 bases at J, with 17 bases between. The CDR3 region has the DNA TGTGCCAGCAAGGAAGGATTGATGCGGACTGAAGCTTTCTTT. Residues: CASKEGLMRTEAFF. The whole variable domain, remainder taken from reference TRBV2 and TRBJ1-1, is EPEVTQTPSHQVTQMGQEVILRCVPISNHLYFYWYRQILGQKVEFLVSFYNNEISEKSEIFDDQFSVERPDGSNFTLKIRSTKLEDSAMYFCASKEGLMRTEAFFGQGTRLTVV.

V gene TRBV7-7 combines with J gene TRBJ2-7; D remains unclear. The length of the CDR3 is 13 residues. Germline assignment: CDR1 SSHAT and CDR2 FNYEAQ (reference sequence). Trimming shortened V by 2 bases and J by 6 bases, and 11 bases separated the two germline ends. The CDR3 is CASSLSPGSEQYF. In DNA form, the CDR3 reads TGTGCCAGCAGCTTAAGTCCCGGGTCCGAGCAGTACTTC.

The gene calls are TRBV14 and TRBJ2-7, with 8 bases fitting TRBD2. Germline CDR1 SGHDN, CDR2 FVKESK. Losses at the gene ends were 1 base for V and 2 bases for J; bases not matched to a gene: 10. The CDR3 length is 17 residues. CDR3 residues: CASSQGAGGAKAYEQYF. The CDR3 DNA reads TGTGCCAGCAGCCAAGGGGCGGGGGGCGCGAAGGCCTACGAGCAGTACTTC.

The rearrangement uses TRBV7-3 and TRBJ2-7; 7 positions match TRBD2. This CDR3 is built from 15 residues. V was clipped by 2 bases and J by 2 bases; unmatched bases: 6. Per germline, CDR1 SGHTA and CDR2 FQGTGA. The CDR3 loop is CASSLGGGGAYEQYF. The CDR3 nucleotides are TGTGCCAGCAGCTTAGGCGGGGGAGGGGCCTACGAGCAGTACTTC.

In its sample, this clone was seen once. The junction shows a germline mismatch at one end, possibly a read error. This chain links TRBV2 with TRBJ1-5; D is perhaps TRBD1 (6 bases). The CDR3 spans 14 residues. CDR1 SNHLY and CDR2 FYNNEI come from the germline V gene. The CDR3 here is CASREGGDNQPQHF. The CDR3 nucleotides are TGTGCCAGCAGAGAAGGGGGGGACAATCAGCCCCAGCATTTT.

This rearrangement joins TRBV6-4 to TRBJ1-4; weak D call: TRBD1 (6 bases). From germline, CDR1 is MRHNA and CDR2 SNTAGT. The CDR3 sequence is 12 residues long. V lost 8 bases, J lost 8 bases, and 12 bases lay in between. The CDR3 region is CASERGQEKLFF. The CDR3, as DNA: TGTGCCAGCGAGCGAGGACAGGAAAAACTGTTTTTT.

The V call is TRBV19, the J call TRBJ1-1, with D possibly being TRBD1 (6 bases). Trimming took 5 bases from V and 5 from J, leaving 15 bases between them. The germline CDR1 and CDR2 sequences are LNHDA and SQIVND (reference sequence). The CDR3 totals 14 residues. The CDR3 DNA is TGTGCCAGTAGTCCTAGAGACAGGACTACTGAAGCTTTCTTT. Amino acid sequence: CASSPRDRTTEAFF.

The V gene is TRBV7-2, the J gene TRBJ1-4; maybe TRBD1 (5 bases). This CDR3 contains 15 residues. Germline CDR1 SGHTA, CDR2 FQGNSA. The ends were cut back, 0 bases at V and 8 bases at J, with 13 bases in the middle. CDR3 amino acids: CASSLAGGEGEKLFF. In DNA, the CDR3 is TGTGCCAGCAGCTTAGCGGGGGGAGAAGGGGAAAAACTGTTTTTT.

V and J are TRBV5-1 and TRBJ2-7, with TRBD2 as a possible D gene (5 bases). V was cut by 0 bases and J by 0 bases, with 13 bases left in between. Germline loops: CDR1 SGHRS, CDR2 YFSETQ. There are 16 residues in the CDR3. The CDR3 region is CASSLGGSWSSYEQYF. The CDR3 region has the DNA TGCGCCAGCAGCTTGGGAGGGTCCTGGAGCTCCTACGAGCAGTACTTC. The full variable domain, completed using reference TRBV5-1 and TRBJ2-7, is KAGVTQTPRYLIKTRGQQVTLSCSPISGHRSVSWYQQTPGQGLQFLFEYFSETQRNKGNFPGRFSGRQFSNSRSEMNVSTLELGDSALYLCASSLGGSWSSYEQYFGPGTRLTVT.

The chain links TRBV28 to TRBJ1-3, with 9 nucleotides matching TRBD1. This CDR3 contains 16 residues. V shed 4 bases and J 4 bases; nucleotides not matched to a gene: 8. In germline, CDR1 is MDHEN, CDR2 SYDVKM. As DNA, the CDR3 is TGTGCCAGCAGTTCCCGGGACAGGGATGCAGGAAACACCATATATTTT. Its protein product is CASSSRDRDAGNTIYF.

This sequence joins TRBV13 and TRBJ1-2; no definite D call. Germline CDR1 is PRHDT and CDR2 is FYEKMQ (reference sequence). This CDR3 region has 12 residues. V was pared by 6 bases and J by 7 bases, with 12 bases between. CDR3 sequence reads: CASRGGLGGYTF. The CDR3 DNA reads as TGTGCCAGCAGGGGAGGGCTGGGTGGCTACACCTTC.

This chain uses TRBV18 with TRBJ2-7, with 9 bases lining up with TRBD2. The length of the CDR3 is 14 residues. Trimming cost V 6 bases and J 6 bases; bases outside gene matches: 9. Germline assignment: CDR1 KGHSH and CDR2 LQKENI. The CDR3 is CASSPRLAASEQYF. CDR3 bases: TGTGCCAGCTCCCCTCGACTAGCGGCAAGCGAGCAGTACTTC.